What follows describes a single T cell receptor beta chain. The germline CDR1 and CDR2 sequences are SGHKS and YYEKEE (reference sequence). This CDR3 comprises 15 residues. The junction had 7 bases not matched to a gene; V was cut back by 4 bases and J by 3 bases. In the original processing: Estimated nucleated cell counts came from reference gene primer amplification. Data came from immunoSEQ multiplex PCR; TCRdb stores just in-frame clones and leaves some out. V and J calls plus clone size are reproduced from that table; the DNA served to infer D and trimming. The profile shows over 200,000 clones, roughly 88% of them singletons. This sample stems from a study of blood T cell repertoires in COVID-19.

This clonotype was sampled from a woman aged 50 to 60 who had recovered from COVID-19. Sequencing used PBMCs or T cells enriched from blood (not recorded which). V usage is TRBV5-5 and J usage is TRBJ1-2; TRBD1 aligns across 9 bases. In nucleotides, the CDR3 is TGTGCCAGCAGCATAGGACAGGGGATGGACTATGGCTACACCTTC. Protein product: CASSIGQGMDYGYTF. The complete variable domain, with remaining parts taken from reference TRBV5-5 and TRBJ1-2, reads DAGVTQSPTHLIKTRGQQVTLRCSPISGHKSVSWYQQVLGQGPQFIFQYYEKEERGRGNFPDRFSARQFPNYSSELNVNALLLGDSALYLCASSIGQGMDYGYTFGSGTRLTVV.